This T cell receptor (beta chain) is from a study of shared clonotypes between healthy human individuals (dated by TCRdb to the early 2020s). Notes on the research overall: The cohort comprised two women and a few men aged 18 to 49 years. To increase sequencing depth and limit assay-specific biases, different laboratories used diverse techniques to prepare libraries and sequence TCR repertoires. For each donor, three plates each were used for CD4 naive and CD4 memory, two plates were used for CD8 naive, and one plate was used for CD8 memory. Each donor's leukapheresis produced roughly between roughly 0.85 and 10 billion PBMCs. To estimate repertoire size and how much clonotype sharing occurs between individuals, the study deeply sequenced the blood TCR repertoires of roughly 5 healthy adults.

Using the deep immunoSEQ assay, TCR CDR3 regions were amplified from genomic DNA by multiplex PCR. Extracted genomic DNA from each cell subset was spread evenly across all wells of several immunoSEQ 96-well plates, with each plate serving as a replicate. For sorted subsets, about 210 ng of genomic DNA, equivalent to tens of thousands of T cell genomes, went into each replicate PCR. Purified libraries were measured with a Qubit 3.0 fluorometer, size-checked on a Bioanalyzer 2100, and measured again with the KAPA Library Quantification kit. Every immunoSEQ 96-well plate was sequenced on a dedicated single-read 150-cycle Illumina NextSeq 550 flow cell. The published analysis was carried out like this. Because only junctional sequences without quality scores were contained in the immunoSEQ output, filtering matching that applied to full-length reads could not be performed. Sequences were annotated with PyIR, a Python wrapper for IgBLAST v1.9, using IMGT germline references to assign V/J genes and CDR3. Any read was removed if the V/J assignment was weak (E-value above 1e-6), the CDR3 was missing, or the read contained stop codons, out-of-frame junctions, or ambiguous translated residues. V3J clonotypes were defined as sequences sharing an identical inferred V gene, J gene, and CDR3 amino acid sequence. The percentage overlap between two repertoires was calculated by dividing the number of shared unique clonotypes by the size of the smaller repertoire. Three approaches were used to assess repertoire richness: RTK rarefaction, the Chao1 estimator, and Recon v2.1 estimates of unobserved clonotypes. Generation probabilities for all TCRbeta clonotypes obtained by the gDNA method from several donors were computed using OLGA. The table comes from immuneACCESS by way of TCRdb, which keeps in-frame sequences with V and J called. Part of the clones is missing from these tables; in studies checked, under half for an unresolved V gene and the rest for unknown reasons. V and J calls and clone size are given by that table; D and trimming were obtained from the DNA. For this sample the table gives approximately 2.5 million clones, of which roughly 93% were detected only once. Jointly, the top ten make up approximately 0.35% of the sample.

General conclusions and limits of the study: Estimated clonotype richness was generally larger for naive than for memory subsets. Higher generation probabilities were observed for clonotypes shared by all four sorted-subset donors than for non-shared clonotypes. Approximately 5% of naive CD4, 3.5% of naive CD8, roughly 2.4% of memory CD4, and 0.4% of memory CD8 clonotypes were shared across several donors. Pairwise subsampling indicated that sequencing depth was expected to affect the degree of clonotype sharing among donors. The genetic and exposure-history diversity represented was limited by the small number of donors. Incomplete sequencing was indicated by rarefaction of sorted-subset datasets, despite the large sequencing depth. Sampling was limited to blood, and TCR repertoires in tissue likely differ from TCR repertoires in blood.

Healthy HIV-negative adults with no recently reported acute infections or vaccinations were included as donors. Every donor was a Caucasian adult living in Nashville, Tennessee, USA. CD4+ T cells were enriched by magnetic negative selection; naive cells were then positively selected on CD45RA, and the negative fraction formed the memory subset. Blood was obtained by leukapheresis, after which PBMCs were separated by Ficoll-Histopaque density gradient centrifugation and cryopreserved in liquid nitrogen vapor phase. Analytical flow cytometry was used to check the purity and quantity of every magnetically sorted T cell population. From each sorted fraction, genomic DNA was isolated and quantified by UV absorbance on a Nanodrop 2000c. Remarks on this clone: Its antigen specificity is not known. The input lacks base qualities; no much larger clone sits a single base away.

Sequencing was done on a sample of naive CD4+ T cells from PBMCs. Explained via the paper, the cell subset or site label denotes: CD45RA+ positively selected. The sequence came from a man younger than 35 in good health. Some clones in this sample may be carry-over from other donors' samples.

The encoded CDR3 is CASSMTRENTDTQYF. In nucleotides, the sequence is TGTGCCAGTAGTATGACGCGGGAAAACACAGATACGCAGTATTTT. The sequence links TRBV19 to TRBJ2-3; TRBD2 is perhaps the D gene, given 6 matching bases. V loses 3 bases, J loses 2 bases, and the germline ends lie 12 bases apart. Reading from cysteine to phenylalanine, the CDR3 counts 15 amino acids. The kept DNA is CDR3 alone, 45 bases in frame from the first base. CDR1 and CDR2, looked up from the germline V gene (reference sequence), are LNHDA and SQIVND.